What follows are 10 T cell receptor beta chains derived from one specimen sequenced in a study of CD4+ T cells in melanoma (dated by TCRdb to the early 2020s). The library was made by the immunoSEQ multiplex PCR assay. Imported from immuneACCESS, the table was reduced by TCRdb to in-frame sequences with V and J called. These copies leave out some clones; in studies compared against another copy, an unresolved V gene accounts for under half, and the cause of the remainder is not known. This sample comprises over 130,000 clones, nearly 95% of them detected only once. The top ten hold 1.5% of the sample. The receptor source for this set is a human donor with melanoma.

CDR3 loop: CASSLEVGLNGYTF. The CDR3 bases are TGTGCCAGCAGCTTGGAGGTAGGCCTCAATGGCTACACCTTC. The chain uses TRBV5-8 and TRBJ1-2; D not resolved. The CDR3 consists of 14 residues. The germline CDR1 and CDR2 sequences are SGHTS and YDEGEE. Deletions cut 0 bases from V and 6 bases from J, with 12 bases between.

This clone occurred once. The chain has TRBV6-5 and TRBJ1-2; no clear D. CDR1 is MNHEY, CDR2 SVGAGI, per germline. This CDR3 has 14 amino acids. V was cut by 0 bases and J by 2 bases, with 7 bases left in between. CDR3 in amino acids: CASSYSSENYGYTF. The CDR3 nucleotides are TGTGCCAGCAGTTACTCGTCAGAAAACTATGGCTACACCTTC.

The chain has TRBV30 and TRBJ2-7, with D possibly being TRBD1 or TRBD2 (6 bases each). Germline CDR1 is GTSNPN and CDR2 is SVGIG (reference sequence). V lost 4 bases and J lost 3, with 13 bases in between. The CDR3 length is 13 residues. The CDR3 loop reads CAWTTGASYEQYF. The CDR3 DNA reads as TGTGCCTGGACCACGGGGGCGAGCTACGAGCAGTACTTC.

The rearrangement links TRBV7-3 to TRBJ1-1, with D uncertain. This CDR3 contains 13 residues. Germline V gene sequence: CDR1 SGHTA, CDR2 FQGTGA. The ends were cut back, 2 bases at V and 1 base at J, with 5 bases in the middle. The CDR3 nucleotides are TGTGCCAGCAGCTTATACCAGAACACTGAAGCTTTCTTT. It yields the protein CASSLYQNTEAFF.

This CDR3 reads CASSLGPTVDEKLFF. DNA of the CDR3: TGTGCCAGCAGCTTGGGTCCGACGGTGGACGAAAAACTGTTTTTT. The rearrangement links TRBV5-5 to TRBJ1-4; unclear D gene. This CDR3 is built from 15 residues. CDR1 and CDR2 (germline): SGHKS, YYEKEE (reference sequence). The ends were cut back, 0 bases at V and 8 bases at J, with 14 bases in the middle.

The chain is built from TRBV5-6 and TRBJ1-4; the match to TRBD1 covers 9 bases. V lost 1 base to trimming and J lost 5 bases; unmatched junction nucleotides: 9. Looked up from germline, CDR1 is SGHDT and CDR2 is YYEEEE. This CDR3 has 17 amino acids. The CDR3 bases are TGTGCCAGCAGCTTGTCTTACTATGGGACAGGGAATGAAAAACTGTTTTTT. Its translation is CASSLSYYGTGNEKLFF.

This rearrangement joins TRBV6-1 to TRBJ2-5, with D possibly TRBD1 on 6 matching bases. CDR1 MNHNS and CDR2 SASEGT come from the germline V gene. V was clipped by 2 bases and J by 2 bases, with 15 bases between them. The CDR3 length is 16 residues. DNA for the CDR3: TGTGCCAGCAGTGAAATAAGGGCGAGGGGGCAAGAGACCCAGTACTTC. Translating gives CASSEIRARGQETQYF.

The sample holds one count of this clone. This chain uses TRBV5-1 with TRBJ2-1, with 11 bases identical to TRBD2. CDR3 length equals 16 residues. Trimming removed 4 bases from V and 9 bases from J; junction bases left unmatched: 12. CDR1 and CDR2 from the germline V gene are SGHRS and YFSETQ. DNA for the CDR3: TGCGCCAGCAGCCCATTAGCGGGGGGGCCAGGAATTGAGCAGTTCTTC. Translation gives CASSPLAGGPGIEQFF.

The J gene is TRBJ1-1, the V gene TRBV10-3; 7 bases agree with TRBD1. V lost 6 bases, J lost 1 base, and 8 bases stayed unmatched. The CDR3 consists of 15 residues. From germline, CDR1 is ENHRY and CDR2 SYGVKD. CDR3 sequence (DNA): TGTGCCATCAGCCAACAGGGGAGGCAGAACACTGAAGCTTTCTTT. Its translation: CAISQQGRQNTEAFF.

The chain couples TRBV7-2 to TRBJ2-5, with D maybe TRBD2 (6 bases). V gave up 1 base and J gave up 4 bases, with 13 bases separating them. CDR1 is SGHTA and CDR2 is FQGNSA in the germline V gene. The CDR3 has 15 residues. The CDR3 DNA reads TGTGCCAGCAGCTTAGGGAGGGCGGGGCTAGAGACCCAGTACTTC. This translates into CASSLGRAGLETQYF.